The T cell receptor beta chain described here comes from a study of T cells after yellow fever vaccination. Study-level background: SMART-Seq v4 Ultra Low Input prepared the low-cell-number fractions. Whole-study findings and limits: There was a small share of clonotypes that showed up in both the CD4 and CD8 compartments. Clones from primary vaccination mostly reappeared after the booster (less than 98% CD4, around 90% CD8).

TCR cDNA, made by 5'RACE template switching, carried an added universal primer site and UMIs. TCRdb recomputed calls from the 5' RACE reads with MiXCR, one row per CDR3 protein. The data contain a few hundred thousand distinct CDR3 sequences, 17% of them singletons. The CDR3 length is 15 residues. V shed 3 bases, J shed 6 bases, and the junction held 9 bases outside the gene matches. The germline CDR1 and CDR2 sequences are ENHRY and SYGVKD. This clonotype was observed a few times. Its antigen is not identified. This rearrangement joins TRBV10-3 to TRBJ2-7; 9 positions agree with TRBD1. The TCR sequence derives from a man aged 18 to 30 who received the YFV17D yellow fever vaccine. The sequencing here drew on PBMCs, taken more than 4 days after the first yellow fever vaccination. CDR3 sequence reads: CAISDPGQGIGEQYF. DNA of the CDR3: TGTGCCATCAGTGATCCCGGACAGGGGATAGGCGAGCAGTACTTC.